Below are 27 T cell receptor beta chains sequenced from a single sample in a study of T cell responses to AZD1222 COVID-19 vaccine. Generated by immunoSEQ multiplex PCR, the TCRdb table keeps only in-frame clones and is missing some. This table has approximately 93,000 clones, about 91% appearing once. The sample consisted of peripheral blood, taken 28 days after the second AZD1222 dose. The receptors here all came from an adult who received the AZD1222 COVID-19 vaccine.

The V call is TRBV28, the J call TRBJ2-1; D not certain. This CDR3 region has 13 residues. V lost 4 bases and J 0 bases, leaving 4 bases between the germline ends. The V gene's germline CDR1 is MDHEN and CDR2 SYDVKM. The DNA for the CDR3 is TGTGCCAGCAGTTGGGACTCCTACAATGAGCAGTTCTTC. This encodes CASSWDSYNEQFF.

The chain combines TRBV5-1 with TRBJ1-1; D is uncertain. The germline V gene encodes CDR1 SGHRS and CDR2 YFSETQ. The CDR3 spans 15 residues. Trimming shortened V by 0 bases and J by 0 bases, and 9 bases separated the two germline ends. The CDR3 reads CASSLVPDMNTEAFF. The CDR3 coding sequence is TGCGCCAGCAGCTTGGTACCCGACATGAACACTGAAGCTTTCTTT.

The rearrangement uses TRBV14 and TRBJ2-5, with 7 bases fitting TRBD2. Germline CDR1 SGHDN, CDR2 FVKESK. With V trimmed by 4 bases and J by 4 bases, 9 bases remained unmatched. The CDR3 has 15 residues. The CDR3 sequence is CASSRGGGRRETQYF. The CDR3 bases are TGTGCCAGCAGCCGCGGCGGGGGTCGACGAGAGACCCAGTACTTC.

This clone was seen more than once but under ten times. The chain links TRBV4-1 to TRBJ2-3, with D uncertain. CDR1 is MGHRA and CDR2 is YSYEKL in the germline V gene. V shed 2 bases and J shed 3 bases, with 12 bases lying between them. The CDR3 is made up of 15 amino acids. Here the CDR3 reads CASSQQRVETDTQYF. CDR3 nucleotide sequence: TGCGCCAGCAGCCAACAACGGGTCGAGACAGATACGCAGTATTTT.

The V gene is TRBV18, the J gene TRBJ1-4, with D hard to call. CDR1 KGHSH and CDR2 LQKENI come from the germline V gene. Between the trimmed V and J ends, which lost 2 bases and 0 bases, there was a span of 13 bases. The CDR3 is 17 amino acids. CDR3 DNA: TGTGCCAGCTCACCAGTGGGGATTAGGGCAACTAATGAAAAACTGTTTTTT. This codes for CASSPVGIRATNEKLFF.

This chain joins TRBV7-2 and TRBJ1-5, with a possible D match to TRBD1 (6 bases). Germline V lookup: CDR1 SGHTA, CDR2 FQGNSA. Deletions cut 5 bases from V and 7 bases from J, with 18 bases between. The CDR3 length is 15 residues. CDR3 sequence: CASSESRRGLQPQHF. In DNA form, the CDR3 reads TGTGCCAGCAGCGAATCCCGCAGGGGATTGCAGCCCCAGCATTTT.

This chain uses TRBV7-3 with TRBJ2-1; 7 bases match TRBD1. Germline CDR1 and CDR2: SGHTA and FQGTGA. V shed 2 bases and J 5 bases; nucleotides not matched to a gene: 6. CDR3 size: 15 residues. For the CDR3, the DNA is TGTGCCAGCAGCTTATCCCGGGACAGCCACAATGAGCAGTTCTTC. Its protein is CASSLSRDSHNEQFF.

This chain links TRBV7-3 with TRBJ2-1; the match to TRBD2 covers 7 bases. The CDR3 has 16 amino acids. Germline CDR1 is SGHTA and CDR2 is FQGTGA. V gave up 1 base and J gave up 4 bases; unmatched junction bases: 7. The CDR3 nucleotides read TGTGCCAGCAGCTTAATGGCAGCGGGGTCTTACAATGAGCAGTTCTTC. It encodes CASSLMAAGSYNEQFF.

This clone was observed a single time. The CDR3 region is CASSLGQGVVQPHGYTF. In DNA, the CDR3 is TGTGCCAGCAGCTTGGGACAGGGGGTCGTCCAACCTCACGGCTACACCTTC. The V and J genes are TRBV5-5 and TRBJ1-2; 9 positions match TRBD1. J was trimmed by 8 bases and V by 0 bases; bases with no gene match: 14. Germline-derived CDR1 and CDR2 are SGHKS and YYEKEE (reference sequence). The CDR3 sequence is 17 residues long.

V gene TRBV5-3 combines with J gene TRBJ1-5; 9 bases match TRBD1. TRBV5-3 counts as an open reading frame of uncertain function. V lost 4 bases, J lost 3 bases, and 5 bases stayed unmatched. The CDR3 runs 15 residues. CDR3 bases: TGTGCCAGAAGCCCGAGGGACAGGGACAATCAGCCCCAGCATTTT. The encoded protein is CARSPRDRDNQPQHF.

The genes are TRBV7-9 and TRBJ2-1, with TRBD1 identical over 11 bases. This CDR3 is built from 15 residues. V lost 5 bases, J lost 6 bases, and 6 bases stayed unmatched. Germline CDR1 reads SEHNR; CDR2 reads FQNEAQ (reference sequence). The CDR3 reads CASSAIGTGGNEQFF. Here the CDR3 DNA reads TGTGCCAGCAGCGCGATCGGGACAGGGGGCAATGAGCAGTTCTTC. The full variable domain, its missing parts supplied by reference TRBV7-9 and TRBJ2-1, is DTGVSQNPRHKITKRGQNVTFRCDPISEHNRLYWYRQTLGQGPEFLTYFQNEAQLEKSRLLSDRFSAERPKGSFSTLEIQRTEQGDSAMYLCASSAIGTGGNEQFFGPGTRLTVL.

The gene calls are TRBV6-4 and TRBJ2-1; no definite D call. CDR3 size: 17 residues. V lost 4 bases, J lost 2 bases, and 18 bases lay in between. Germline V gene sequence: CDR1 MRHNA, CDR2 SNTAGT. DNA of the CDR3: TGTGCCAGCAGTGCCGTCGGGCCGACGGGCCCCTACAATGAGCAGTTCTTC. Translation: CASSAVGPTGPYNEQFF.

This chain uses TRBV15 with TRBJ2-3; TRBD2 might be the D (8 bases). The CDR3 covers 14 residues. Trimming took 7 bases from V and 6 from J, leaving 17 bases between them. Germline-derived CDR1 and CDR2 are LNHNV and YYDKDF (reference sequence). The CDR3 DNA sequence: TGTGCCACCACCCTCGGGAGGGGGCTGGATACGCAGTATTTT. This encodes CATTLGRGLDTQYF. The full variable domain, in which reference TRBV15 and TRBJ2-3 provide the parts outside the CDR3, is DAMVIQNPRYQVTQFGKPVTLSCSQTLNHNVMYWYQQKSSQAPKLLFHYYDKDFNNEADTPDNFQSRRPNTSFCFLDIRSPGLGDTAMYLCATTLGRGLDTQYFGPGTRLTVL.

V usage is TRBV14 and J usage is TRBJ1-3, with 7 bases lining up with TRBD1. The length of the CDR3 is 20 residues. Germline-derived CDR1 and CDR2 are SGHDN and FVKESK. Germline trimming cut 3 bases from V and 1 base from J; bases unmatched to any gene: 18. CDR3 loop: CASSHTGVLLRVLSGNTIYF. CDR3 DNA: TGTGCCAGCAGCCACACAGGGGTACTCCTAAGGGTTCTATCTGGAAACACCATATATTTT.

This rearrangement joins TRBV25-1 to TRBJ1-1; D uncertain. The germline V gene has CDR1 MGHDK and CDR2 SYGVNS. Trimming removed 7 bases at V and 7 bases at J, with 13 bases between. The CDR3 has 12 amino acids. The chain's CDR3 is CASTRTRGEAFF. The CDR3 DNA follows: TGTGCCAGCACTCGGACTAGAGGTGAAGCTTTCTTT.

The V call is TRBV19, the J call TRBJ2-7; 8 nucleotides match TRBD2. The CDR3 has 14 amino acids. V lost 6 bases and J lost 5; bases outside the gene matches: 9. Per the germline V gene, CDR1 is LNHDA and CDR2 is SQIVND (reference sequence). The CDR3: CASRTGTRTNEQYF. The CDR3 DNA reads as TGTGCCAGTAGAACCGGGACTAGGACTAACGAGCAGTACTTC.

This chain joins TRBV15 and TRBJ1-5, with D possibly matching TRBD1 (5 bases). The CDR3 is 13 residues long. Per the germline V gene, CDR1 is LNHNV and CDR2 is YYDKDF (reference sequence). V was cut by 4 bases and J by 13 bases, with 17 bases left in between. The CDR3 protein is CATSTSLDSSQHF. CDR3 nucleotide sequence: TGTGCCACCAGCACATCATTAGACAGTTCGCAGCATTTT.

This clone has only a few counts. The J gene is TRBJ1-5, the V gene TRBV2, with 7 bases matching TRBD1. V lost 6 bases to trimming and J lost 1 base; unmatched junction nucleotides: 6. Germline CDR1 is SNHLY and CDR2 is FYNNEI. The CDR3 has 15 amino acids. The CDR3 here is CASRGYRGSNQPQHF. The CDR3 nucleotides read TGTGCCAGCAGGGGATACAGGGGAAGCAATCAGCCCCAGCATTTT.

V is TRBV7-3 and J is TRBJ2-3; D unclear. The CDR3 totals 15 residues. V was clipped by 3 bases and J by 4 bases, with 14 bases between them. From germline, CDR1 is SGHTA and CDR2 FQGTGA. The CDR3 nucleotides are TGTGCCAGCAGCTTCCTCGCTTGGAGCGCAGATACGCAGTATTTT. This codes for CASSFLAWSADTQYF.

The chain links TRBV6-1 to TRBJ2-2, with 7 bases lining up with TRBD2. The CDR3 has 18 amino acids. V lost 3 bases to trimming and J lost 3 bases; unmatched junction nucleotides: 13. Germline values: CDR1 MNHNS, CDR2 SASEGT. CDR3 sequence (DNA): TGTGCCAGCAGTGATTCCGGACGGCTAGCGGATCACACCGGGGAGCTGTTTTTT. Its translation is CASSDSGRLADHTGELFF.

The rearrangement joins TRBV3-1 (or the pseudogene TRBV3-2) to TRBJ2-7; no clear D gene. The CDR3 has 11 residues. With 5 bases removed from V and 4 bases from J, the gap between germline ends came to 6 bases. The germline V gene encodes CDR1 LGHDT and CDR2 YNNKEL (reference sequence). The CDR3 loop reads CASSYKYEQYF. The CDR3 coding sequence is TGTGCCAGCAGCTATAAATACGAGCAGTACTTC.

This clone showed up just once. This rearrangement joins TRBV7-8 to TRBJ2-1; 8 bases align to TRBD2. V trimming: 5 bases; J trimming: 0 bases; junction bases outside the gene matches: 9. The CDR3 consists of 17 residues. Germline V gives CDR1 SGHVS, CDR2 FQNEAQ. CDR3 in amino acids: CASSPWIAGSSYNEQFF. DNA for the CDR3: TGTGCCAGCAGCCCTTGGATAGCGGGGAGCTCCTACAATGAGCAGTTCTTC.

V and J are TRBV6-5 and TRBJ1-1; 8 bases align to TRBD1. There are 13 residues in the CDR3. The germline V gene encodes CDR1 MNHEY and CDR2 SVGAGI. V lost 5 bases to trimming and J lost 6 bases; unmatched junction nucleotides: 5. The CDR3 protein is CASSHRGWAEAFF. The CDR3 coding sequence is TGTGCCAGCAGTCACAGGGGGTGGGCTGAAGCTTTCTTT.

V usage is TRBV6-5 and J usage is TRBJ1-5; perhaps TRBD1 as D (5 bases). Germline lookup yields CDR1 MNHEY and CDR2 SVGAGI. Deletions cut 5 bases from V and 7 bases from J, with 18 bases between. The CDR3 consists of 15 residues. Here the CDR3 reads CASSPQARGGQPQHF. As DNA, the CDR3 is TGTGCCAGCAGTCCCCAGGCAAGGGGCGGGCAGCCCCAGCATTTT.

Details on this clone: The junction departs from germline at one end; a sequencing error may be responsible. The V call is TRBV5-4, the J call TRBJ1-2; D is unresolved. The CDR3 consists of 11 residues. Germline lookup yields CDR1 SGHNT and CDR2 YYREEE (reference sequence). The CDR3 nucleotides are TGTGCCAGCAGCTTATCTCCCTCCTCACTATTC. Protein sequence: CASSLSPSSLF.

The chain uses TRBV30 and TRBJ1-2; D perhaps matches TRBD1 (5 bases). CDR3 size: 14 residues. In germline, CDR1 is GTSNPN, CDR2 SVGIG (reference sequence). Trimming pared 1 base from V and 2 bases from J, leaving 11 bases between. The CDR3 is CAWSAGRINYGYTF. CDR3 in DNA: TGTGCCTGGAGTGCGGGACGGATAAACTATGGCTACACCTTC. Full variable domain (missing parts from reference TRBV30 and TRBJ1-2): SQTIHQWPATLVQPVGSPLSLECTVEGTSNPNLYWYRQAAGRGLQLLFYSVGIGQISSEVPQNLSASRPQDRQFILSSKKLLLSDSGFYLCAWSAGRINYGYTFGSGTRLTVV.

The chain joins TRBV6-2 or TRBV6-3 to TRBJ1-1; no clear D gene. Germline V CDR1 and CDR2: MNHEY, SVGEGT. The CDR3 is made up of 13 amino acids. Trimming took off 1 base at V and 5 bases at J, with 8 bases between the two ends. Written as DNA, the CDR3 is TGTGCCAGCAGTTACTTCCCGACGACTGAAGCTTTCTTT. Translating gives CASSYFPTTEAFF.